Included here is one T cell receptor (beta chain) sequence, with context. As originally analysed: Amplification from reference gene primers served as the basis for estimated nucleated cell counts. TCRdb's copy holds only in-frame clones and misses some; the assay was immunoSEQ multiplex PCR. The DNA gave D and trimming, while V, J and clone size come from that table. The sample has roughly 81,000 clones; around 84% are singletons. This specimen comes from a study of blood T cell repertoires in COVID-19. The wider study: There were acute and convalescent COVID-19 samples, and they came from the United States, Italy and Spain. The analysed material was cDNA or gDNA that came from T cells, B-cell-depleted T cells, or PBMCs.

Sequencing was done on a sample of peripheral blood. This receptor was taken from a man aged 40-49 years with acute or convalescent COVID-19.

The DNA of the CDR3 is TGTGCCAGCAGCTTAGGGTTGGCGGACTCTGGAAACACCATATATTTT. Its translation is CASSLGLADSGNTIYF. This chain connects TRBV7-2 to TRBJ1-3; D not resolved. Trimming cost V 1 base and J 0 bases, with 10 bases left between them. CDR1 is SGHTA, CDR2 FQGNSA, per germline. This CDR3 is 16 amino acids long.